The next 29 T cell receptor beta chains were all read from a single sample in a study of T cell changes during pregnancy in multiple sclerosis. Some clones are missing from TCRdb's copy, which holds only in-frame ones; the method was immunoSEQ multiplex PCR. The sample has tens of thousands of clones; more than 90% are singletons. The source was CD8+ T cells from peripheral blood mononuclear cells, collected before pregnancy. These TCRs come from a female donor with multiple sclerosis, enrolled in a pregnancy study.

The gene calls are TRBV4-2 and TRBJ1-3, with 9 bases matching TRBD1. The trim removed 4 bases at V and 3 bases at J, leaving 7 bases unmatched. Looked up from germline, CDR1 is LGHNA and CDR2 is YNFKEQ. The CDR3 runs 16 residues. DNA of the CDR3: TGTGCCAGCAGCCCCCGGACAGGGGAAAGTGGAAACACCATATATTTT. Protein product: CASSPRTGESGNTIYF.

The J gene is TRBJ2-7, the V gene TRBV4-1, with TRBD2 matching 14 bases. V was pared by 3 bases and J by 6 bases, with 10 bases of the junction left unmatched. This CDR3 contains 17 residues. The germline V gene has CDR1 MGHRA and CDR2 YSYEKL. The CDR3 bases are TGCGCCAGCAGCCACCCGGGACTAGCGGGGGCCACAGCCGAGCAGTACTTC. It encodes CASSHPGLAGATAEQYF.

The chain links TRBV19 to TRBJ1-5; D is perhaps TRBD1 (6 bases). CDR3 size: 16 residues. CDR1 is LNHDA, CDR2 SQIVND, per germline (reference sequence). Trimming stripped 6 bases from V and 0 bases from J, with 15 bases between. This CDR3 reads CASRPRDTYSNQPQHF. The CDR3 DNA is TGTGCCAGTAGGCCCCGGGACACCTATAGCAATCAGCCCCAGCATTTT. Combining the CDR3 with reference TRBV19 and TRBJ1-5 gives the whole variable domain DGGITQSPKYLFRKEGQNVTLSCEQNLNHDAMYWYRQDPGQGLRLIYYSQIVNDFQKGDIAEGYSVSREKKESFPLTVTSAQKNPTAFYLCASRPRDTYSNQPQHFGDGTRLSIL.

CDR3 bases: TGTGCCAGCAGCTTTTACGGCACTGAAGCTTTCTTT. Translation gives CASSFYGTEAFF. V and J are TRBV5-5 and TRBJ1-1; no clear D. V dropped 2 bases and J dropped 4 bases, with 6 bases sitting between them. CDR3 size: 12 residues. From germline, CDR1 is SGHKS and CDR2 YYEKEE (reference sequence).

This clone was observed a few times. The chain combines TRBV6-4 with TRBJ2-3, with TRBD2 matching over 9 bases. With 3 bases clipped from V and 2 bases from J, the junction kept 3 bases outside the gene matches. Germline CDR1 is MRHNA and CDR2 is SNTAGT. The CDR3 contains 15 residues. The CDR3 sequence is CASSETSGFTDTQYF. Here the CDR3 DNA reads TGTGCCAGCAGTGAGACTAGCGGTTTCACAGATACGCAGTATTTT.

V gene TRBV27 combines with J gene TRBJ2-7; 7 bases line up with TRBD1. The germline V gene has CDR1 MNHEY and CDR2 SMNVEV (reference sequence). The CDR3 extends over 11 amino acids. The junction had 7 bases not matched to a gene; V was cut back by 4 bases and J by 13 bases. This CDR3 is CASSWDRRLYF. The CDR3, as DNA: TGTGCCAGCAGTTGGGACAGAAGGCTCTACTTC.

The rearrangement uses TRBV7-9 and TRBJ1-6; D perhaps matches TRBD1 (5 bases). In germline, CDR1 is SEHNR, CDR2 FQNEAQ (reference sequence). This CDR3 is built from 13 residues. V shed 4 bases and J shed 9 bases, with 10 bases lying between them. The CDR3 protein is CASSWQGGSPLHF. CDR3 DNA: TGTGCCAGCAGCTGGCAGGGTGGTTCACCCCTCCACTTT.

V usage is TRBV11-2 and J usage is TRBJ2-7; D might be TRBD1 (6 bases). The V gene's germline CDR1 is SGHAT and CDR2 FQNNGV. V gave up 5 bases and J gave up 2 bases, with 25 bases separating them. This CDR3 comprises 18 residues. CDR3 amino acids: CASSLNRDMYGVAYEQYF. CDR3 DNA: TGTGCCAGCAGCCTAAATCGGGACATGTACGGGGTGGCCTACGAGCAGTACTTC.

This chain joins TRBV7-9 and TRBJ1-4; possibly TRBD1 for D (6 bases). V lost 5 bases and J lost 4, with 14 bases in between. Germline CDR1 reads SEHNR; CDR2 reads FQNEAQ (reference sequence). This CDR3 comprises 15 residues. The chain's CDR3 is CASSAYRALNEKLFF. CDR3 sequence (DNA): TGTGCCAGCAGCGCCTACAGGGCCCTTAATGAAAAACTGTTTTTT.

This clone has a handful of counts. The chain couples TRBV7-8 to TRBJ2-1; 8 bases are shared with TRBD1. With 5 bases clipped from V and 7 bases from J, the junction kept 7 bases outside the gene matches. Per germline, CDR1 SGHVS and CDR2 FQNEAQ. This CDR3 is 14 amino acids long. In DNA, the CDR3 is TGTGCCAGCAGCCTAGTCAGGGGGCGGAATGAGCAGTTCTTC. It specifies CASSLVRGRNEQFF.

This sequence joins TRBV30 and TRBJ2-2; 11 bases are shared with TRBD2. Germline lookup yields CDR1 GTSNPN and CDR2 SVGIG (reference sequence). This CDR3 contains 15 residues. Unmatched junction bases numbered 2, after V lost 2 bases and J lost 3 bases. CDR3 nucleotide sequence: TGTGCCTGGAGTAAACTAGCGGGAGACACCGGGGAGCTGTTTTTT. As protein: CAWSKLAGDTGELFF.

V usage is TRBV6-1 and J usage is TRBJ2-4; D possibly corresponds to TRBD2 (7 bases). The CDR3 extends over 15 amino acids. V was clipped by 7 bases and J by 9 bases, with 22 bases between them. Germline V lookup: CDR1 MNHNS, CDR2 SASEGT. The CDR3 loop is CASKLGVGGQGIQYF. Here the CDR3 DNA reads TGTGCCAGCAAATTGGGAGTCGGGGGGCAGGGCATTCAGTACTTC.

The chain employs TRBV27 and TRBJ2-5; TRBD1 agrees at 8 bases. Germline V gives CDR1 MNHEY, CDR2 SMNVEV (reference sequence). This CDR3 region has 17 residues. Unmatched junction bases numbered 16, after V lost 8 bases and J lost 2 bases. In nucleotides, the CDR3 is TGTGCCAGCTGGGGAATTTCGTTCCGGACAGGGCAAGAGACCCAGTACTTC. This gives the protein CASWGISFRTGQETQYF.

This clone was seen a single time. This chain uses TRBV28 with TRBJ2-1, with 13 bases fitting TRBD2. CDR3 size: 17 residues. Per germline, CDR1 MDHEN and CDR2 SYDVKM. The V and J ends lost 3 bases and 8 bases, in that order; junction bases with no gene match: 10. CDR3 sequence reads: CASSLSRTSGRAHEQFF. In DNA form, the CDR3 reads TGTGCCAGCAGTTTGAGTCGAACTAGCGGGAGGGCCCATGAGCAGTTCTTC.

V and J are TRBV9 and TRBJ2-3; TRBD2 is a possible D gene (6 bases). CDR1 is SGDLS and CDR2 is YYNGEE in the germline V gene. Trimming removed 6 bases from V and 4 bases from J, with 18 bases in between. CDR3 length: 15 amino acids. The CDR3 DNA reads TGTGCCAGCACCAACGAGGTCGGGAGCTCAGATACGCAGTATTTT. Translating gives CASTNEVGSSDTQYF.

The chain uses TRBV7-9 and TRBJ2-3; 8 nucleotides match TRBD2. Germline CDR1 reads SEHNR; CDR2 reads FQNEAQ (reference sequence). The CDR3 has 16 amino acids. Trimming at V came to 2 bases and at J to 1 base, leaving 5 bases not matched to a gene. DNA for the CDR3: TGTGCCAGCAGCTTATTGCTGCGGGGGGGCACAGATACGCAGTATTTT. Protein sequence: CASSLLLRGGTDTQYF.

The rearrangement joins TRBV11-3 to TRBJ2-1; TRBD2 matches 7 bases. In germline, CDR1 is SGHNT, CDR2 YENEEA. This CDR3 is 14 amino acids long. Losses at the gene ends were 5 bases for V and 5 bases for J; bases not matched to a gene: 6. In DNA form, the CDR3 reads TGTGCCAGCAGCCCCGGGACTACGGACAATGAGCAGTTCTTC. Translation gives CASSPGTTDNEQFF.

The chain combines TRBV19 with TRBJ2-3, with a possible D match to TRBD2 (6 bases). Trimming removed 5 bases at V and 2 bases at J, with 11 bases between. CDR1 and CDR2 (germline): LNHDA, SQIVND (reference sequence). The CDR3 is 14 residues long. In DNA form, the CDR3 reads TGTGCCAGTAGTCCGGGACTGTACACAGATACGCAGTATTTT. Its protein is CASSPGLYTDTQYF. The full variable domain, with the rest looked up from reference TRBV19 and TRBJ2-3, is DGGITQSPKYLFRKEGQNVTLSCEQNLNHDAMYWYRQDPGQGLRLIYYSQIVNDFQKGDIAEGYSVSREKKESFPLTVTSAQKNPTAFYLCASSPGLYTDTQYFGPGTRLTVL.

V and J are TRBV10-1 and TRBJ2-7; 8 nucleotides match TRBD1. Per germline, CDR1 WNHNN and CDR2 SYGVQD (reference sequence). V was clipped by 7 bases and J by 0 bases; unmatched bases: 5. This CDR3 is 14 amino acids long. CDR3 sequence reads: CASIPGGPSYEQYF. CDR3 DNA sequence: TGCGCCAGCATCCCAGGGGGCCCCTCCTACGAGCAGTACTTC.

Only one count was recorded for this clone. The chain is built from TRBV19 and TRBJ1-1, with 9 positions matching TRBD1. CDR1 and CDR2 (germline): LNHDA, SQIVND (reference sequence). The trim removed 6 bases at V and 6 bases at J, leaving 14 bases unmatched. This CDR3 region has 16 residues. The CDR3 protein is CASRLLPGTGPSEAFF. The CDR3 DNA sequence: TGTGCCAGTAGGCTTCTTCCCGGGACAGGGCCCTCTGAAGCTTTCTTT.

V gene TRBV27 combines with J gene TRBJ2-7, with 9 nucleotides matching TRBD2. The CDR3 consists of 14 residues. Germline CDR1 is MNHEY and CDR2 is SMNVEV (reference sequence). The junction had 5 bases not matched to a gene; V was cut back by 3 bases and J by 5 bases. CDR3 in amino acids: CASSFASGTHEQYF. CDR3 DNA sequence: TGTGCCAGCAGTTTTGCTAGCGGGACGCACGAGCAGTACTTC.

The chain recombines TRBV7-9 with TRBJ2-5; D uncertain. Germline V gene sequence: CDR1 SEHNR, CDR2 FQNEAQ (reference sequence). Trimming stripped 6 bases from V and 1 base from J, with 9 bases between. The CDR3 is 13 residues long. CDR3 DNA: TGTGCCAGCAGGCCTATTCTCCAAGAGACCCAGTACTTC. Its translation: CASRPILQETQYF.

J is TRBJ1-1 and V is TRBV7-9; TRBD1 aligns across 7 bases. V lost 3 bases, J lost 6 bases, and 4 bases stayed unmatched. This CDR3 has 13 amino acids. CDR1 SEHNR and CDR2 FQNEAQ come from the germline V gene (reference sequence). CDR3 in DNA: TGTGCCAGCAGCTTCGACAGGGAGGCTGAAGCTTTCTTT. Its protein product is CASSFDREAEAFF.

The V call is TRBV5-1, the J call TRBJ2-1, with TRBD2 matching over 7 bases. Germline V CDR1 and CDR2: SGHRS, YFSETQ. After removal of 0 bases from V and 2 bases from J, the junction contained 5 bases not matched to a gene. The CDR3 extends over 16 amino acids. The CDR3: CASSLDGGGTYNEQFF. The CDR3 nucleotides are TGCGCCAGCAGCTTGGATGGCGGGGGTACCTACAATGAGCAGTTCTTC.

The gene calls are TRBV21-1 and TRBJ1-4; the table's TRBD1 call for D was not verified on the DNA. TRBV21-1 corresponds to a pseudogene. CDR3 length equals 19 residues. This CDR3 is CASSTEGVKPGMTNEKLFF. The CDR3 DNA is TGTGCCAGCAGCACAGAGGGGGTTAAACCAGGGATGACTAATGAAAAACTGTTTTTT.

V usage is TRBV27 and J usage is TRBJ2-1; 9 nucleotides match TRBD2. Unmatched junction bases numbered 4, after V lost 0 bases and J lost 1 base. CDR1 and CDR2 from the germline V gene are MNHEY and SMNVEV (reference sequence). The CDR3 contains 17 residues. DNA of the CDR3: TGTGCCAGCAGTTTATCAGGACTAGCGCCTTCCTACAATGAGCAGTTCTTC. Translation: CASSLSGLAPSYNEQFF.

The V call is TRBV9, the J call TRBJ1-2; maybe TRBD1 (6 bases). Germline V gene data show CDR1 as SGDLS and CDR2 as YYNGEE. Trimming cost V 3 bases and J 4 bases, with 13 bases left between them. The CDR3 runs to 14 residues. The DNA of the CDR3 is TGTGCCAGCAGCGCGACAGGTTGGGGCTATGGCTACACCTTC. Protein: CASSATGWGYGYTF.

This clone appeared a single time. CDR3 nucleotides: TGCGCCAGCAGCCCTGGAGGGACAGGGGTTACCTACGAGCAGTACTTC. It translates to CASSPGGTGVTYEQYF. This sequence joins TRBV5-1 and TRBJ2-7, with 10 nucleotides matching TRBD1. The CDR3 consists of 16 residues. Germline CDR1 and CDR2: SGHRS and YFSETQ. With 4 bases clipped from V and 2 bases from J, the junction kept 9 bases outside the gene matches. The full variable domain, in which reference TRBV5-1 and TRBJ2-7 provide the parts outside the CDR3, is KAGVTQTPRYLIKTRGQQVTLSCSPISGHRSVSWYQQTPGQGLQFLFEYFSETQRNKGNFPGRFSGRQFSNSRSEMNVSTLELGDSALYLCASSPGGTGVTYEQYFGPGTRLTVT.

This chain links TRBV4-1 with TRBJ2-7; 8 positions agree with TRBD1. Unmatched junction bases numbered 4, after V lost 3 bases and J lost 3 bases. CDR1 MGHRA and CDR2 YSYEKL come from the germline V gene. CDR3 length: 14 residues. The CDR3: CASSHDDRGYEQYF. For the CDR3, the DNA is TGCGCCAGCAGCCACGACGACAGGGGCTACGAGCAGTACTTC.